The 20 T cell receptor beta chains in this list originate from one sample, sequenced in a study of blood T cell repertoires in COVID-19. The protocol was immunoSEQ multiplex PCR, while the TCRdb copy is restricted to in-frame clones and leaves out a portion. The table has some 250,000 clones, 85% to 90% seen once; the top ten hold 0.99%. Sequencing was performed on peripheral blood. The receptors were sampled from a woman between 35 and 50 years old who had recovered from COVID-19.

The chain employs TRBV5-6 and TRBJ2-5, with a possible D match to TRBD2 (5 bases). The CDR3 is 12 residues long. With 0 bases removed from V and 5 bases from J, the gap between germline ends came to 5 bases. The germline V gene has CDR1 SGHDT and CDR2 YYEEEE. CDR3 residues: CASSLAGETQYF. The DNA of the CDR3 is TGTGCCAGCAGCTTGGCGGGGGAGACCCAGTACTTC.

This chain connects TRBV5-4 to TRBJ2-2; possibly TRBD1 for D (6 bases). The CDR3 spans 14 residues. Germline values: CDR1 SGHNT, CDR2 YYREEE (reference sequence). V shed 4 bases and J shed 11 bases, with 18 bases lying between them. The CDR3 spells CASSPGGGRFELFF. CDR3 sequence (DNA): TGTGCCAGCAGCCCTGGGGGCGGCCGATTTGAGCTGTTTTTT.

The V gene is TRBV7-6, the J gene TRBJ1-5; D ambiguous. CDR1 SGHVS and CDR2 FNYEAQ come from the germline V gene. This CDR3 is built from 16 residues. The germline V and J ends were trimmed by 5 bases and 5 bases, with 19 bases remaining between them. The CDR3 reads CASSPGPRGWDQPQHF. CDR3 bases: TGTGCCAGCAGCCCCGGGCCCCGGGGTTGGGATCAGCCCCAGCATTTT.

In DNA, the CDR3 is TGTGCCAGCAGCCCCCCGGGGCGGGAGGTAGAGGCTTTCTTT. Protein: CASSPPGREVEAFF. The chain has TRBV9 and TRBJ1-1; tentative D call: TRBD1 (5 bases). The V end was cut by 4 bases, the J end by 11 bases, with 21 bases between. The CDR3 extends over 14 amino acids. CDR1 and CDR2 from the germline V gene are SGDLS and YYNGEE.

The chain carries TRBV3-1 (or the pseudogene TRBV3-2) and TRBJ2-1; 12 positions agree with TRBD2. The CDR3 totals 15 residues. Losses at the gene ends were 6 bases for V and 4 bases for J; bases not matched to a gene: 4. Germline assignment: CDR1 LGHDT and CDR2 YNNKEL (reference sequence). CDR3 residues: CASRPGLAGYNEQFF. The CDR3, as DNA: TGTGCCAGCAGACCTGGACTAGCGGGGTACAATGAGCAGTTCTTC.

In this sample, this clone turned up once. The chain joins TRBV21-1 to TRBJ2-7; TRBD2 is the table's D call, not checked against the DNA. TRBV21-1 is an annotated pseudogene. This CDR3 is 16 amino acids long. CDR3 DNA: TGTGCCAGCAGCCCCCGAGGGTCCGGGCTTCCCTACGAGCAGTACTTC. Translating it yields CASSPRGSGLPYEQYF.

The gene calls are TRBV11-3 and TRBJ2-7, with a weak D call TRBD2 (5 bases). V dropped 1 base and J dropped 6 bases, with 10 bases sitting between them. Germline CDR1 is SGHNT and CDR2 is YENEEA. The CDR3 spans 13 residues. The CDR3 sequence is CASSLARGGEQYF. CDR3 in DNA: TGTGCCAGCAGCTTAGCCCGGGGTGGCGAGCAGTACTTC.

CDR3 residues: CASSGGGAHLVTEAFF. The CDR3 DNA follows: TGTGCCAGCAGCGGGGGTGGGGCCCACCTAGTCACTGAAGCTTTCTTT. The chain employs TRBV9 and TRBJ1-1, with D possibly being TRBD1 (5 bases). The CDR3 contains 16 residues. V lost 3 bases, J lost 4 bases, and 19 bases lay in between. The germline CDR1 and CDR2 sequences are SGDLS and YYNGEE. The full variable domain, in which reference TRBV9 and TRBJ1-1 provide the parts outside the CDR3, is DSGVTQTPKHLITATGQRVTLRCSPRSGDLSVYWYQQSLDQGLQFLIQYYNGEERAKGNILERFSAQQFPDLHSELNLSSLELGDSALYFCASSGGGAHLVTEAFFGQGTRLTVV.

This clone was recorded only once. This rearrangement joins TRBV9 to TRBJ2-3, with 7 bases lining up with TRBD2. CDR1 is SGDLS, CDR2 YYNGEE, per germline. Trimming cost V 4 bases and J 0 bases; bases outside gene matches: 8. The CDR3 is 16 residues long. Here the CDR3 reads CASSPSSGPSTDTQYF. The DNA for the CDR3 is TGTGCCAGCAGCCCCAGTAGCGGGCCTAGCACAGATACGCAGTATTTT.

CDR3 loop: CASSVGLAGGVEQFF. DNA for the CDR3: TGTGCCAGCAGCGTAGGGCTAGCGGGAGGGGTTGAGCAGTTCTTC. The V and J genes are TRBV9 and TRBJ2-1; 12 bases line up with TRBD2. Trimming removed 0 bases from V and 9 bases from J; junction bases left unmatched: 4. The CDR3 has 15 residues. Germline V CDR1 and CDR2: SGDLS, YYNGEE.

The chain is built from TRBV3-1 (or the pseudogene TRBV3-2) and TRBJ2-2; D remains unclear. This CDR3 comprises 14 residues. Trimming removed 1 base from V and 6 bases from J, with 9 bases in between. The germline gives CDR1 LGHDT, CDR2 YNNKEL (reference sequence). CDR3 amino acids: CASSQVARAGELFF. As DNA, the CDR3 is TGTGCCAGCAGCCAAGTGGCCCGGGCCGGGGAGCTGTTTTTT.

The genes are TRBV27 and TRBJ1-4; 8 nucleotides agree with TRBD1. The CDR3 contains 16 residues. V trimming: 0 bases; J trimming: 5 bases; junction bases outside the gene matches: 5. Germline CDR1 and CDR2: MNHEY and SMNVEV (reference sequence). The CDR3 reads CASSLSRGQANEKLFF. In DNA form, the CDR3 reads TGTGCCAGCAGTTTATCCCGGGGACAGGCGAATGAAAAACTGTTTTTT.

This chain uses TRBV7-2 with TRBJ1-2; 10 positions match TRBD1. The germline V gene encodes CDR1 SGHTA and CDR2 FQGNSA. This CDR3 is built from 13 residues. V shed 4 bases and J 8 bases; nucleotides not matched to a gene: 4. The CDR3 DNA reads as TGTGCCAGCAGCTACCGGGACAGGGGCGGCTACACCTTC. The encoded protein is CASSYRDRGGYTF.

The chain joins TRBV5-8 to TRBJ2-5; D is perhaps TRBD2 (6 bases). Trimming cost V 4 bases and J 0 bases, with 10 bases left between them. The CDR3 length is 14 residues. Germline V gene lookup returns CDR1 SGHTS and CDR2 YDEGEE. The CDR3 DNA sequence: TGTGCCAGCAGCCCAATAGCGGACCAAGAGACCCAGTACTTC. It encodes CASSPIADQETQYF.

J is TRBJ2-1 and V is TRBV30; 11 bases are a match to TRBD2. Per germline, CDR1 GTSNPN and CDR2 SVGIG (reference sequence). J was trimmed by 4 bases and V by 5 bases; bases with no gene match: 4. The CDR3 length is 14 residues. Here the CDR3 reads CAWGRLAGYNEQFF. In DNA form, the CDR3 reads TGTGCCTGGGGACGACTAGCGGGGTACAATGAGCAGTTCTTC.

The chain carries TRBV7-2 and TRBJ2-3, with TRBD2 identical over 8 bases. Per germline, CDR1 SGHTA and CDR2 FQGNSA. J gave up 4 bases and V 6 bases, and 12 bases lay outside the gene matches. The CDR3 consists of 16 residues. CDR3 protein: CASRPRGTSLADTQYF. The CDR3 DNA follows: TGTGCCAGCAGACCCCGGGGGACTAGTTTGGCAGATACGCAGTATTTT.

V and J are TRBV15 and TRBJ1-5; D unclear. Per germline, CDR1 LNHNV and CDR2 YYDKDF (reference sequence). V lost 4 bases and J lost 6, with 10 bases in between. The length of the CDR3 is 13 residues. The DNA of the CDR3 is TGTGCCACCAGCAAGGGTAGCGGTCAGCCCCAGCATTTT. It codes for CATSKGSGQPQHF.

The chain carries TRBV9 and TRBJ2-3, with a possible D match to TRBD1 (6 bases). The CDR3 is 16 amino acids. V was trimmed by 0 bases and J by 2 bases, leaving 13 bases between them. CDR1 is SGDLS, CDR2 YYNGEE, per germline. DNA for the CDR3: TGTGCCAGCAGCGTAGGGTCACAGGGATACACAGATACGCAGTATTTT. The encoded protein is CASSVGSQGYTDTQYF.

The chain couples TRBV11-3 to TRBJ2-1; 7 bases line up with TRBD2. The CDR3 runs to 14 residues. Trimming took 5 bases from V and 8 from J; bases not matched to a gene: 9. CDR1 is SGHNT and CDR2 is YENEEA in the germline V gene. DNA for the CDR3: TGTGCCAGCAGCCCCCCGGGGGGAGGCGATGAGCAGTTCTTC. It specifies CASSPPGGGDEQFF.

The rearrangement joins TRBV30 to TRBJ2-2; TRBD2 is a possible D gene (5 bases). Germline lookup yields CDR1 GTSNPN and CDR2 SVGIG (reference sequence). The CDR3 is 12 amino acids. Trimming shortened V by 0 bases and J by 7 bases, and 6 bases separated the two germline ends. In DNA form, the CDR3 reads TGTGCCTGGAGTGTTGGGAGCGGGGAGCTGTTTTTT. This encodes CAWSVGSGELFF. Filled out from reference TRBV30 and TRBJ2-2, the complete variable domain reads SQTIHQWPATLVQPVGSPLSLECTVEGTSNPNLYWYRQAAGRGLQLLFYSVGIGQISSEVPQNLSASRPQDRQFILSSKKLLLSDSGFYLCAWSVGSGELFFGEGSRLTVL.